The 14 T cell receptor beta chains below all came from one sample that was sequenced in a study of response to subunit inactivated influenza vaccine. TCRdb re-analysed the RT-PCR reads in MiXCR, keeping a single row per CDR3 protein. The data hold about 650,000 distinct CDR3 sequences, with less than 20% observed a single time. This specimen consisted of PBMCs from blood, obtained 11 to 12 days after vaccination. These receptors were taken from a man aged 50-60 years who received an inactivated influenza vaccine.

This clonotype has only a few counts. The chain couples TRBV7-6 to TRBJ1-1, with TRBD1 matching over 7 bases. V gave up 1 base and J gave up 6 bases; unmatched junction bases: 8. Germline CDR1 is SGHVS and CDR2 is FNYEAQ. The CDR3 consists of 15 residues. The CDR3 bases are TGTGCCAGCAGCTTAGGAGAGGGGGCCTCACCTGAAGCTTTCTTT. The encoded protein is CASSLGEGASPEAFF.

The chain couples TRBV30 to TRBJ2-6; 7 nucleotides match TRBD2. Germline assignment: CDR1 GTSNPN and CDR2 SVGIG (reference sequence). The CDR3 has 16 amino acids. The J segment lost 2 bases and the V segment lost 3 bases, leaving 7 bases of the junction unmatched. The CDR3, as DNA: TGTGCCTGGAGCCCAGCGGGGCTTACTGGGGCCAACGTCCTGACTTTC. Protein sequence: CAWSPAGLTGANVLTF.

The chain carries TRBV7-9 and TRBJ2-1; D perhaps matches TRBD1 (6 bases). Germline lookup yields CDR1 SEHNR and CDR2 FQNEAQ (reference sequence). Trimming took off 2 bases at V and 7 bases at J, with 12 bases between the two ends. The CDR3 totals 14 residues. Here the CDR3 reads CASSLSTGANEQFF. CDR3 in DNA: TGTGCCAGCAGCTTATCGACAGGTGCTAATGAGCAGTTCTTC. The variable domain in full, with the rest retrieved from reference TRBV7-9 and TRBJ2-1, is DTGVSQNPRHKITKRGQNVTFRCDPISEHNRLYWYRQTLGQGPEFLTYFQNEAQLEKSRLLSDRFSAERPKGSFSTLEIQRTEQGDSAMYLCASSLSTGANEQFFGPGTRLTVL.

The sample holds many counts of this clonotype. The gene calls are TRBV5-6 and TRBJ2-1; 9 bases map to TRBD2. Trimming took 4 bases from V and 4 from J; bases not matched to a gene: 12. CDR1 and CDR2 from the germline V gene are SGHDT and YYEEEE. The CDR3 has 17 residues. CDR3: CASSQNVRAGGYNEQFF. As DNA, the CDR3 is TGTGCCAGCAGCCAAAACGTGAGAGCGGGAGGATACAATGAGCAGTTCTTC.

There are a few counts of this clonotype. The chain joins TRBV12-3 or TRBV12-4 to TRBJ2-5; TRBD2 agrees at 7 bases. J was trimmed by 3 bases and V by 5 bases; bases with no gene match: 3. The CDR3 extends over 13 amino acids. CDR3 region: CASSGGVKETQYF. Written as DNA, the CDR3 is TGTGCCAGCAGTGGGGGGGTAAAAGAGACCCAGTACTTC.

This clonotype was detected ten times or more. The chain has TRBV3-1 and TRBJ2-3, with 8 nucleotides matching TRBD2. CDR3 length: 14 amino acids. Germline assignment: CDR1 LGHDT and CDR2 YNNKEL (reference sequence). The V gene end was trimmed by 4 bases and the J gene end by 6 bases; junction bases not matched to a gene: 6. The CDR3 region has the DNA TGTGCCAGCAGCCTAGCGGGGCCCGGGGATACGCAGTATTTT. It translates to CASSLAGPGDTQYF.

This clonotype was found a few times. Written as DNA, the CDR3 is TGTGCCATCCGTTCAGGGGCCCACAATGAGCAGTTCTTC. It codes for CAIRSGAHNEQFF. The chain employs TRBV10-3 and TRBJ2-1, with a tentative D call TRBD1 (6 bases). The CDR3 loop spans 13 amino acids. Trimming shortened V by 8 bases and J by 5 bases, and 13 bases separated the two germline ends. CDR1 ENHRY and CDR2 SYGVKD come from the germline V gene.

This clonotype was recorded a few times. The CDR3 bases are TGTGCCAGTTCTTGGTTCAATGAGCAGTTCTTC. It codes for CASSWFNEQFF. The rearrangement links TRBV18 to TRBJ2-1; no reliable D call. The CDR3 extends over 11 amino acids. CDR1 and CDR2 (germline): KGHSH, LQKENI. V was cut by 9 bases and J by 6 bases, with 9 bases left in between.

This clonotype was found a few times. The CDR3 coding sequence is TGTGCCAGCAGCTTAGAGGCCAGATCCCACTACGAGCAGTACTTC. Residues: CASSLEARSHYEQYF. The chain is built from TRBV11-2 and TRBJ2-7; the D is unclear. The CDR3 spans 15 residues. Trimming took 0 bases from V and 3 from J, leaving 12 bases between them. Germline V lookup: CDR1 SGHAT, CDR2 FQNNGV.

This clonotype was found a few times. This chain connects TRBV7-9 to TRBJ1-5; 7 bases line up with TRBD1. Trimming took 4 bases from V and 5 from J; bases not matched to a gene: 8. CDR1 and CDR2 (germline): SEHNR, FQNEAQ (reference sequence). The CDR3 length is 15 residues. CDR3 coding DNA: TGTGCCAGCAGCTCAATTGACAGGGTTGATCAGCCCCAGCATTTT. Translated: CASSSIDRVDQPQHF. Based on the CDR3 plus reference TRBV7-9 and TRBJ1-5, the full variable domain is DTGVSQNPRHKITKRGQNVTFRCDPISEHNRLYWYRQTLGQGPEFLTYFQNEAQLEKSRLLSDRFSAERPKGSFSTLEIQRTEQGDSAMYLCASSSIDRVDQPQHFGDGTRLSIL.

V and J are TRBV6-1 and TRBJ2-7; the match to TRBD2 covers 7 bases. Trimming removed 6 bases from V and 2 bases from J; junction bases left unmatched: 7. The CDR3 extends over 14 amino acids. Germline CDR1 and CDR2: MNHNS and SASEGT. The CDR3 DNA is TGTGCCAGCAGCCCCGCGGCGGGGGCCTACGAGCAGTACTTC. Translated, it gives CASSPAAGAYEQYF.

The rearrangement uses TRBV6-2 or TRBV6-3 and TRBJ2-3, with 8 bases lining up with TRBD2. This CDR3 is 16 amino acids long. Losses at the gene ends were 3 bases for V and 0 bases for J; bases not matched to a gene: 5. The germline CDR1 and CDR2 sequences are MNHEY and SVGEGT. CDR3 DNA sequence: TGTGCCAGCAGTTATAACCGGGGGGGGAGCACAGATACGCAGTATTTT. Its protein product is CASSYNRGGSTDTQYF.

V is TRBV5-1 and J is TRBJ1-1, with TRBD1 matching over 7 bases. Germline CDR1 is SGHRS and CDR2 is YFSETQ. This CDR3 has 15 residues. V shed 0 bases, J shed 4 bases, and the junction held 6 bases outside the gene matches. The CDR3 DNA reads TGCGCCAGCAGCTTGGGGGGTACAGGGGTCACTGAAGCTTTCTTT. Translating gives CASSLGGTGVTEAFF.

This clonotype was seen a few times. V usage is TRBV9 and J usage is TRBJ2-5; maybe TRBD2 (7 bases). This CDR3 has 14 residues. V lost 0 bases and J 4 bases, leaving 10 bases between the germline ends. Germline V gene data show CDR1 as SGDLS and CDR2 as YYNGEE. CDR3 protein: CASSVEGGRETQYF. Written as DNA, the CDR3 is TGTGCCAGCAGCGTAGAGGGGGGGCGAGAGACCCAGTACTTC.